This TCR beta chain originates from a study of blood T cell repertoires in COVID-19. The repertoire was sequenced with immunoSEQ multiplex PCR; TCRdb's copy has only in-frame clones and lacks some. The table shows approximately 92,000 clones, with 72% occurring only once. This clone was detected only once. Trimming pared 6 bases from V and 2 bases from J, leaving 8 bases between. This CDR3 is built from 13 residues. The germline CDR1 and CDR2 sequences are MNHEY and SMNVEV (reference sequence). Input material: peripheral blood. The source is a woman aged 55-70 years in a cohort sampled during active or convalescent COVID-19. The chain uses TRBV27 and TRBJ1-5; unclear D gene. The chain's CDR3 is CASRFHGNQPQHF. Here the CDR3 DNA reads TGTGCCAGCAGATTCCATGGCAATCAGCCCCAGCATTTT.